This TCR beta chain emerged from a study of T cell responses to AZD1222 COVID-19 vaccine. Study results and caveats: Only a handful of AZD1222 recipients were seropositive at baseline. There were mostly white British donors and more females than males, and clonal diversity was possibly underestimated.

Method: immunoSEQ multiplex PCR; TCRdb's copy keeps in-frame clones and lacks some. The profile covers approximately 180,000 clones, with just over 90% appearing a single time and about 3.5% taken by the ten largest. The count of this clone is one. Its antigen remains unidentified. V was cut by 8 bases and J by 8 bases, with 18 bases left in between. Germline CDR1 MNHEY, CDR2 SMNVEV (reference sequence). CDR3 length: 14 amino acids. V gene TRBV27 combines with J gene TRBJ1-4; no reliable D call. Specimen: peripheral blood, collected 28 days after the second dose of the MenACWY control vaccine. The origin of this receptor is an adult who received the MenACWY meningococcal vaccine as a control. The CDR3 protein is CASQPLTPGEKLFF. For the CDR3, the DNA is TGTGCCAGCCAACCTCTGACCCCTGGGGAAAAACTGTTTTTT.